One and the same sample provided the 8 T cell receptor beta chains below, sequenced in a study of identical twins listed by TCRdb under 2016. The library came from 5' RACE. Instrument used: Illumina HiSeq 2000. TCRdb trimmed the raw reads at Q25, called clones with MiXCR and kept productive beta chains. Rows merge per CDR3 protein into single entries with the most common DNA and genes. The sample table contains about 890,000 distinct CDR3 sequences; only one count was recorded for around an eighth of them. The top ten hold 1.5% to 2% of the sample. The sample also formed part of further work on yellow fever vaccine responses in identical twins.

The sample was PBMCs. These receptor sequences come from a woman in her late teens or twenties in good health.

The rearrangement links TRBV9 to TRBJ1-6; 9 bases map to TRBD1. This CDR3 has 17 residues. Germline lookup yields CDR1 SGDLS and CDR2 YYNGEE. V dropped 0 bases and J dropped 10; count of bases not matched to a gene: 11. CDR3 sequence: CASSVGGGTGRSSPLHF. The CDR3 coding sequence is TGTGCCAGCAGCGTAGGGGGGGGGACAGGGAGATCGTCACCCCTCCACTTT.

The chain carries TRBV20-1 and TRBJ2-7; TRBD1 agrees at 10 bases. Germline trimming cut 6 bases from V and 3 bases from J; bases unmatched to any gene: 2. CDR3 length: 12 residues. In germline, CDR1 is DFQATT, CDR2 SNEGSKA (reference sequence). CDR3 residues: CSAWDRGYEQYV. CDR3 in DNA: TGCAGTGCATGGGACAGGGGCTACGAGCAGTACGTC.

As for this clonotype: This may be a read error, as it is one base from a much larger clone. The genes are TRBV10-3 and TRBJ1-2; 8 nucleotides agree with TRBD1. The CDR3 is 15 amino acids. Germline lookup yields CDR1 ENHRY and CDR2 SYGVKD. V dropped 6 bases and J dropped 7; count of bases not matched to a gene: 13. The CDR3 sequence: CAISESHVQGVGYTF. The CDR3 DNA follows: TGTGCCATCAGCGAGAGTCACGTACAGGGGGTTGGCTACACCTTC.

This clonotype came up a few times. The chain carries TRBV24-1 and TRBJ2-3; 9 bases align to TRBD1. Losses at the gene ends were 2 bases for V and 3 bases for J; bases not matched to a gene: 14. The CDR3 is made up of 19 amino acids. Germline V gives CDR1 KGHDR, CDR2 SFDVKD. CDR3 DNA sequence: TGTGCCACCAGTGATTCGGGTTTTTATGGGACAGGGCGAACAGATACGCAGTATTTT. This encodes CATSDSGFYGTGRTDTQYF.

This clonotype occurred a few times. The genes are TRBV5-1 and TRBJ2-1; no reliable D call. V gave up 0 bases and J gave up 10 bases, with 11 bases separating them. The CDR3 length is 13 residues. Germline assignment: CDR1 SGHRS and CDR2 YFSETQ. The CDR3 nucleotides read TGCGCCAGCAGCTTGGCCCCGCCCCGGGAGCAGTTCTTC. Translation: CASSLAPPREQFF.

This clonotype occurred a few times. The chain employs TRBV7-9 and TRBJ1-2, with 7 positions matching TRBD1. Germline V gives CDR1 SEHNR, CDR2 FQNEAQ (reference sequence). The CDR3 spans 15 residues. Trimming removed 1 base from V and 2 bases from J; junction bases left unmatched: 4. Here the CDR3 reads CASSLEGAPNYGYTF. CDR3 coding DNA: TGTGCCAGCAGCTTAGAGGGGGCGCCGAACTATGGCTACACCTTC. Based on the CDR3 plus reference TRBV7-9 and TRBJ1-2, the full variable domain is DTGVSQNPRHKITKRGQNVTFRCDPISEHNRLYWYRQTLGQGPEFLTYFQNEAQLEKSRLLSDRFSAERPKGSFSTLEIQRTEQGDSAMYLCASSLEGAPNYGYTFGSGTRLTVV.

The chain combines TRBV5-1 with TRBJ2-6; 7 positions agree with TRBD1. Trimming cost V 3 bases and J 0 bases; bases outside gene matches: 3. Germline-derived CDR1 and CDR2 are SGHRS and YFSETQ. The CDR3 loop spans 16 amino acids. This chain's CDR3 is CASSWGQFSGANVLTF. CDR3 in DNA: TGCGCCAGCAGCTGGGGACAGTTCTCTGGGGCCAACGTCCTGACTTTC.

This chain links TRBV12-3 or TRBV12-4 with TRBJ2-7; D is perhaps TRBD1 (6 bases). The CDR3 contains 13 residues. V dropped 7 bases and J dropped 5 bases, with 15 bases sitting between them. This chain's CDR3 is CASKEQGPHEQYF. As DNA, the CDR3 is TGTGCCAGCAAGGAACAGGGCCCTCACGAGCAGTACTTC.